This T cell receptor beta chain was documented in a study of monozygotic twins with cystic fibrosis. Measured with immunoSEQ multiplex PCR; TCRdb has only the in-frame clones, and not every one. The sample shows around 17,000 clones, around 96% of them seen only once. The V gene's germline CDR1 is SGHVS and CDR2 FQNEAQ. CDR3 size: 12 residues. Trimming stripped 1 base from V and 7 bases from J, with 6 bases between. Sequenced sample: blood. The chain joins TRBV7-8 to TRBJ2-3, with no clear D. This receptor was obtained from a girl aged 2 to 9 with cystic fibrosis. CDR3 amino acids: CASSLGDNTQYF. CDR3 nucleotides: TGTGCCAGCAGCTTAGGAGATAATACGCAGTATTTT.